The next 2 T cell receptor beta chains were all read from a single sample in a study of regulatory T cells in long-lasting Graves disease. Combining iRepertoire HTBI primers with Arm-PCR of CDR3 regions, the authors built TCR beta libraries. One entry per CDR3 protein results from TCRdb running MiXCR on the multiplex PCR reads. The sample has 400,000 or so distinct CDR3 sequences; around 21% are singletons. As to time point: persistent/refractory GD, antithyroid drugs over 5 years with positive TRAb. Extracted RNA from PBMCs served as the source of the TCR library. Sequenced here: peripheral blood mononuclear cells (PBMCs), sampled when the disease was refractory, from a patient treated with antithyroid drugs. These receptors came from a female donor with Graves disease.

This clonotype was seen repeatedly, ten times or more. The chain uses TRBV7-2 and TRBJ1-1; no clear D. V was clipped by 1 base and J by 6 bases, with 15 bases between them. The CDR3 runs 15 residues. CDR1 and CDR2 (germline): SGHTA, FQGNSA. CDR3 sequence reads: CASSLVRQVDAEAFF. The CDR3 DNA reads TGTGCCAGCAGCTTAGTTCGCCAGGTTGACGCTGAAGCTTTCTTT.

This clonotype has just a few counts. A single base separates this from a much larger clone, so it may be a read error. The chain recombines TRBV12-3 or TRBV12-4 with TRBJ2-5; D is perhaps TRBD2 (6 bases). This CDR3 spans 15 amino acids. The CDR3 region is CASSLGGGYQETQCF. The CDR3 region has the DNA TGTGCCAGCAGTTTGGGCGGAGGGTACCAAGAGACCCAGTGCTTC.